What follows is one T cell receptor (beta chain) and its context. Sequencing used immunoSEQ multiplex PCR; TCRdb keeps in-frame clones, though not all of them. The sample contains more than 90,000 clones, around 85% of which appear only once. The entry originates in a study of blood T cell repertoires in COVID-19. Study-level background: The United States, Italy and Spain supplied acute and convalescent COVID-19 samples. PBMCs, B-cell-depleted T cells, or T cells provided the cDNA or gDNA that made up the material.

In Seattle, patients joined the study during active infection and were tracked longitudinally. The source of this sequence is a woman aged 55-69 years with COVID-19, enrolled during active disease. The specimen sequenced was peripheral blood.

The CDR3 spells CASSLVQPSSGNTIYF. The DNA for the CDR3 is TGCGCCAGCAGCTTGGTTCAACCGAGCTCTGGAAACACCATATATTTT. The V gene is TRBV5-1, the J gene TRBJ1-3, with no clear D. V was pared by 0 bases and J by 0 bases, with 10 bases between. The CDR3 consists of 16 residues. Germline CDR1 reads SGHRS; CDR2 reads YFSETQ.